Shown below are 31 T cell receptor beta chains from a single sample sequenced in a study of regulatory T cells in long-lasting Graves disease. Time point defined: newly diagnosed GD, antithyroid drugs for less than 3 months. Preparation of the TCR library used RNA extracted from PBMCs. To make TCR beta libraries, researchers used iRepertoire HTBI primers and Arm-PCR of CDR3 regions. TCRdb re-called the multiplex PCR reads through MiXCR, storing one row per CDR3 protein. The sample includes 360,000 or so distinct CDR3 sequences, around 17% of them seen just once. The sample was also linked to a second study, of T cells in Graves' hyperthyroidism and ophthalmopathy.

This material consisted of peripheral blood mononuclear cells (PBMCs), taken at new diagnosis, from a patient treated with antithyroid drugs. These receptor sequences come from a man aged 35 to 55 with Graves disease.

This clonotype was recorded a few times. J is TRBJ2-3 and V is TRBV19; 10 nucleotides match TRBD1. The CDR3 totals 13 residues. Germline CDR1 reads LNHDA; CDR2 reads SQIVND (reference sequence). The V segment lost 7 bases and the J segment 6 bases; nucleotides outside the gene matches: 4. The CDR3 protein is CASNLGQGDTQYF. The CDR3 DNA sequence: TGTGCCAGTAATCTGGGACAGGGGGATACGCAGTATTTT.

With respect to this clonotype: One base separates it from a far larger clone, so it is likely a read error. V and J are TRBV11-1 and TRBJ2-5; possibly TRBD2 for D (5 bases). This CDR3 comprises 13 residues. V was pared by 5 bases and J by 5 bases, with 12 bases between. Germline CDR1 and CDR2: SGHAT and FQDESV (reference sequence). The CDR3 DNA is TGTGCCAGCAGCAGCGTTAGGGAGGAGACCCAGTACTTC. It yields the protein CASSSVREETQYF.

The chain is built from TRBV20-1 and TRBJ2-2; 7 bases map to TRBD2. Germline-derived CDR1 and CDR2 are DFQATT and SNEGSKA (reference sequence). The ends lost 6 bases at V and 5 bases at J; junction bases unmatched: 9. The CDR3 has 14 amino acids. In DNA form, the CDR3 reads TGCAGTGCACTCCGACTAGCAATGACCGGGGAGCTGTTTTTT. It encodes CSALRLAMTGELFF.

This clonotype occurred a few times. The chain employs TRBV6-5 and TRBJ2-2, with D tentatively TRBD2 (6 bases). V was shortened by 6 bases and J by 7 bases, with 12 bases between the two germline ends. The CDR3 runs to 13 residues. Germline V gives CDR1 MNHEY, CDR2 SVGAGI. The CDR3 DNA follows: TGTGCCAGCAGCTACGGGACTCACGGGGAGCTGTTTTTT. Translated, it gives CASSYGTHGELFF.

CDR3 in DNA: TGTGCCAGCAGTTTAGGCGGATATAGCTCCTACGAGCAGTACTTC. Translating gives CASSLGGYSSYEQYF. The gene calls are TRBV12-3 or TRBV12-4 and TRBJ2-7; D call uncertain. The CDR3 sequence is 15 residues long. The ends were cut back, 1 base at V and 0 bases at J, with 10 bases in the middle.

This clonotype was seen many times. This sequence joins TRBV7-9 and TRBJ2-7; D is ambiguous. Trimming took off 5 bases at V and 6 bases at J, with 14 bases between the two ends. Germline V CDR1 and CDR2: SEHNR, FQNEAQ (reference sequence). This CDR3 is 13 amino acids long. The CDR3, as DNA: TGTGCCAGCAGCCTCTCAGGAATCCGCGAGCAGTACTTC. It specifies CASSLSGIREQYF.

This clonotype has ten or more counts. The chain combines TRBV10-3 with TRBJ2-3; D unresolved. V was clipped by 2 bases and J by 8 bases, with 5 bases between them. CDR3 length equals 11 residues. CDR1 is ENHRY and CDR2 is SYGVKD in the germline V gene. For the CDR3, the DNA is TGTGCCATCAGTGAGGAGGTTACGCAGTATTTT. Translating gives CAISEEVTQYF.

This clonotype came up many times. The CDR3 protein is CASSQWDSQETQYF. The CDR3 region has the DNA TGTGCCAGCAGCCAATGGGACAGCCAAGAGACCCAGTACTTC. V usage is TRBV3-1 and J usage is TRBJ2-5; 7 nucleotides match TRBD1. With V trimmed by 2 bases and J by 1 base, 1 base remained unmatched. Germline CDR1 and CDR2: LGHDT and YNNKEL (reference sequence). The CDR3 totals 14 residues.

There are a few counts of this clonotype. The chain joins TRBV9 to TRBJ1-1; TRBD1 might be the D (6 bases). V lost 5 bases to trimming and J lost 4 bases, with 21 bases between them. CDR1 and CDR2 (germline): SGDLS, YYNGEE. This CDR3 region has 16 residues. The CDR3 spells CASSRNEQGLGTEAFF. The CDR3 nucleotides are TGTGCCAGCAGTCGAAACGAACAGGGTCTGGGCACTGAAGCTTTCTTT.

This clonotype was counted many times. The rearrangement links TRBV6-1 to TRBJ1-5; TRBD1 matches 8 bases. In germline, CDR1 is MNHNS, CDR2 SASEGT. J gave up 3 bases and V 6 bases, and 7 bases lay outside the gene matches. The CDR3 covers 15 residues. Here the CDR3 reads CASSPGQGYNQPQHF. The CDR3 DNA reads TGTGCCAGCAGCCCTGGACAGGGTTACAATCAGCCCCAGCATTTT.

A few counts support this clonotype. The chain uses TRBV6-2 or TRBV6-3 and TRBJ2-7; 8 bases map to TRBD1. The CDR3 has 14 amino acids. Germline CDR1 is MNHEY and CDR2 is SVGEGT. The trim removed 4 bases at V and 6 bases at J, leaving 8 bases unmatched. CDR3 sequence: CASSFRTGRAEQYF. The CDR3 DNA follows: TGTGCCAGCAGTTTTCGGACAGGGCGGGCCGAGCAGTACTTC.

This clonotype was seen only a few times. The chain is built from TRBV9 and TRBJ2-1; 15 nucleotides align to TRBD2. From germline, CDR1 is SGDLS and CDR2 YYNGEE. The CDR3 loop spans 16 amino acids. The V segment lost 4 bases and the J segment 7 bases; nucleotides outside the gene matches: 6. CDR3 bases: TGTGCCAGCAGCCCTCCCGGGACTAGCGGGGGGAATGAGCAGTTCTTC. Translating it yields CASSPPGTSGGNEQFF.

The chain links TRBV12-3 or TRBV12-4 to TRBJ2-7; no reliable D call. Trimming shortened V by 5 bases and J by 4 bases, and 9 bases separated the two germline ends. The CDR3 contains 12 residues. CDR3 residues: CASSRSYYEQYF. As DNA, the CDR3 is TGTGCCAGCAGTCGCAGCTATTACGAGCAGTACTTC.

This clonotype was recorded many times. The J gene is TRBJ2-2, the V gene TRBV10-3; TRBD1 matches 12 bases. This CDR3 is 14 amino acids long. V was pared by 6 bases and J by 7 bases, with 3 bases of the junction left unmatched. The V gene's germline CDR1 is ENHRY and CDR2 SYGVKD. The CDR3 region has the DNA TGTGCCATCAGGGGACAGGGGGCCAACGGGGAGCTGTTTTTT. Translated, it gives CAIRGQGANGELFF.

The sample holds a few counts of this clonotype. The chain recombines TRBV6-2 or TRBV6-3 with TRBJ2-1; 13 bases fit TRBD2. Looked up from germline, CDR1 is MNHEY and CDR2 is SVGEGT. This CDR3 region has 15 residues. The V segment lost 4 bases and the J segment 9 bases; nucleotides outside the gene matches: 6. CDR3 residues: CASSSGLAGVGEQFF. The CDR3 DNA is TGTGCCAGCAGTTCCGGACTAGCGGGGGTTGGTGAGCAGTTCTTC.

This clonotype came up many times. The chain couples TRBV5-1 to TRBJ1-2; D perhaps matches TRBD1 (5 bases). Per the germline V gene, CDR1 is SGHRS and CDR2 is YFSETQ. The CDR3 covers 13 residues. V lost 3 bases, J lost 13 bases, and 19 bases lay in between. The CDR3 here is CASSYGQGEARTF. The CDR3 nucleotides are TGCGCCAGCAGCTACGGACAAGGGGAGGCGCGCACCTTC.

The chain couples TRBV5-1 to TRBJ1-4; D gene unclear. The CDR3 consists of 14 residues. The germline CDR1 and CDR2 sequences are SGHRS and YFSETQ. V was clipped by 0 bases and J by 10 bases, with 13 bases between them. In DNA, the CDR3 is TGCGCCAGCAGCTTGGATCGACAAGTGTCAAAACTGTTTTTT. Its translation is CASSLDRQVSKLFF.

This clonotype showed up many times. CDR3 in DNA: TGTGCCACCAGCAGTCCTGGACGGGCAACTAATGAAAAACTGTTTTTT. Translation gives CATSSPGRATNEKLFF. The V call is TRBV15, the J call TRBJ1-4; D is uncertain. Trimming left V 3 bases short and J 0 bases short, with 11 bases between. There are 16 residues in the CDR3. CDR1 is LNHNV, CDR2 YYDKDF, per germline (reference sequence). Full variable domain (remainder filled in from reference TRBV15 and TRBJ1-4): DAMVIQNPRYQVTQFGKPVTLSCSQTLNHNVMYWYQQKSSQAPKLLFHYYDKDFNNEADTPDNFQSRRPNTSFCFLDIRSPGLGDTAMYLCATSSPGRATNEKLFFGSGTQLSVL.

The chain is built from TRBV28 and TRBJ2-3; 12 bases fit TRBD2. Germline V CDR1 and CDR2: MDHEN, SYDVKM. The CDR3 covers 19 residues. V lost 5 bases and J lost 2; bases outside the gene matches: 14. CDR3 sequence: CASSEQRRLAGGNTDTQYF. Here the CDR3 DNA reads TGTGCCAGCAGTGAACAGAGGCGGCTAGCGGGGGGGAACACAGATACGCAGTATTTT. Variable domain in full (rest from reference TRBV28 and TRBJ2-3): DVKVTQSSRYLVKRTGEKVFLECVQDMDHENMFWYRQDPGLGLRLIYFSYDVKMKEKGDIPEGYSVSREKKERFSLILESASTNQTSMYLCASSEQRRLAGGNTDTQYFGPGTRLTVL.

The chain uses TRBV7-2 and TRBJ2-3; TRBD2 aligns across 12 bases. Germline-derived CDR1 and CDR2 are SGHTA and FQGNSA. CDR3 length equals 15 residues. V gave up 3 bases and J gave up 5 bases; unmatched junction bases: 3. CDR3 in amino acids: CASSLGLAGQDTQYF. CDR3 coding DNA: TGTGCCAGCAGCTTGGGACTAGCGGGCCAAGATACGCAGTATTTT.

In its sample, this clonotype was seen many times. This chain uses TRBV5-1 with TRBJ1-2; TRBD1 is a possible D gene (5 bases). This CDR3 spans 15 amino acids. Germline V gives CDR1 SGHRS, CDR2 YFSETQ. V lost 5 bases and J lost 4, with 18 bases in between. The CDR3 protein is CASRPTAGGAYGYTF. Here the CDR3 DNA reads TGCGCCAGCAGACCTACAGCCGGGGGAGCCTATGGCTACACCTTC.

This clonotype was counted at least ten times. CDR3 loop: CASSEGRFAEAFF. In DNA form, the CDR3 reads TGTGCCAGCAGTGAAGGGAGGTTTGCTGAAGCTTTCTTT. This chain connects TRBV6-1 to TRBJ1-1; D gene ambiguous. The germline V gene encodes CDR1 MNHNS and CDR2 SASEGT. V was shortened by 1 base and J by 6 bases, with 9 bases between the two germline ends. CDR3 length equals 13 residues.

This clonotype was recorded many times. This chain uses TRBV28 with TRBJ2-7; D is possibly TRBD1 or TRBD2 (5 bases each). The V end lost 6 bases, the J end lost 2 bases, and 17 bases lay between the germline ends. The CDR3 has 15 residues. The germline V gene has CDR1 MDHEN and CDR2 SYDVKM. The DNA for the CDR3 is TGTGCCAGCAGCCCGGGGCGGGTAGGGACCTACGAGCAGTACTTC. Amino acids: CASSPGRVGTYEQYF. Full variable domain (outside the CDR3, taken from reference TRBV28 and TRBJ2-7): DVKVTQSSRYLVKRTGEKVFLECVQDMDHENMFWYRQDPGLGLRLIYFSYDVKMKEKGDIPEGYSVSREKKERFSLILESASTNQTSMYLCASSPGRVGTYEQYFGPGTRLTVT.

The chain carries TRBV25-1 and TRBJ2-3; tentatively, D is TRBD2 (5 bases). The CDR3 has 16 residues. The V end lost 1 base, the J end lost 2 bases, and 13 bases lay between the germline ends. The germline CDR1 and CDR2 sequences are MGHDK and SYGVNS. The CDR3, as DNA: TGTGCCAGCAGTGAATCCGGCCGGGGTATCACAGATACGCAGTATTTT. As protein: CASSESGRGITDTQYF.

V is TRBV19 and J is TRBJ2-1; D call uncertain. Trimming stripped 9 bases from V and 9 bases from J, with 18 bases between. The CDR3 length is 13 residues. CDR1 is LNHDA and CDR2 is SQIVND in the germline V gene (reference sequence). CDR3 coding DNA: TGTGCCAGCTCCCTAGGTAGAGCCGGTGAGCAGTTCTTC. It codes for CASSLGRAGEQFF.

The J gene is TRBJ1-3, the V gene TRBV10-3; D gene uncertain. The germline V gene encodes CDR1 ENHRY and CDR2 SYGVKD. The V and J ends lost 6 bases and 4 bases respectively, with 10 bases between them. The CDR3 has 13 residues. CDR3 loop: CAISNFDGNTIYF. In nucleotides, the CDR3 is TGTGCCATCAGCAATTTTGACGGAAACACCATATATTTT.

V and J are TRBV7-2 and TRBJ2-3; the match to TRBD2 covers 7 bases. The V segment lost 0 bases and the J segment 9 bases; nucleotides outside the gene matches: 15. CDR3 length equals 17 residues. Germline CDR1 reads SGHTA; CDR2 reads FQGNSA. This CDR3 reads CASSLAHQGGAGKTQYF. The CDR3 DNA reads as TGTGCCAGCAGCTTAGCGCATCAGGGAGGGGCCGGGAAAACGCAGTATTTT. The full variable domain, in which reference TRBV7-2 and TRBJ2-3 provide the parts outside the CDR3, is GAGVSQSPSNKVTEKGKDVELRCDPISGHTALYWYRQSLGQGLEFLIYFQGNSAPDKSGLPSDRFSAERTGGSVSTLTIQRTQQEDSAVYLCASSLAHQGGAGKTQYFGPGTRLTVL.

This clonotype has only a few counts. This may come from a read error, since a much larger clone is one base off. No conserved phenylalanine or tryptophan is present at the end of the CDR3, so a read error is the likely explanation. This rearrangement joins TRBV28 to TRBJ1-5; D call uncertain. CDR1 and CDR2 from the germline V gene are MDHEN and SYDVKM. The CDR3 covers 12 residues. V was trimmed by 2 bases and J by 11 bases, leaving 10 bases between them. The DNA for the CDR3 is TGTGCCAGCAGTTTACGACCTCCGGCCCAGCATCTT. Its protein product is CASSLRPPAQHL.

The chain uses TRBV5-1 and TRBJ2-5; 10 bases line up with TRBD1. CDR1 SGHRS and CDR2 YFSETQ come from the germline V gene. The length of the CDR3 is 14 residues. Trimming removed 4 bases from V and 3 bases from J; junction bases left unmatched: 3. The CDR3 DNA reads TGCGCCAGCAGCGCAGGGACAGGGGAAGAGACCCAGTACTTC. It is translated as CASSAGTGEETQYF.

In this sample, this clonotype turned up a few times. The chain recombines TRBV7-3 with TRBJ2-3; 7 bases fit TRBD2. V lost 5 bases, J lost 3 bases, and 8 bases stayed unmatched. The CDR3 contains 15 residues. Per the germline V gene, CDR1 is SGHTA and CDR2 is FQGTGA. For the CDR3, the DNA is TGTGCCAGCAGCCCCCGGGGGGATCCTACAGATACGCAGTATTTT. Its protein is CASSPRGDPTDTQYF.

In this sample, this clonotype turned up a few times. The chain couples TRBV5-1 to TRBJ2-7; perhaps TRBD2 as D (5 bases). This CDR3 contains 13 residues. V dropped 4 bases and J dropped 0 bases, with 8 bases sitting between them. Germline loops: CDR1 SGHRS, CDR2 YFSETQ. Written as DNA, the CDR3 is TGCGCCAGCAGCGCGGGCGGCTCCTACGAGCAGTACTTC. Translating gives CASSAGGSYEQYF.